The rows below give T cell receptor beta chains drawn from one sample of a study of blood T cell repertoires in COVID-19. The assay was immunoSEQ multiplex PCR, and TCRdb's table has in-frame clones only and misses some. The table has a few hundred thousand clones, roughly 82% seen once. Sequencing was performed on peripheral blood. The receptors come from a human donor in a cohort sampled during active COVID-19. The CDR3 runs from the conserved cysteine through the conserved F or W. A D gene is named only where the DNA matches it firmly. Clone size is shown for a subset of rows, as once, few, many or a class of expanded clone.

j_gene: TRBJ1-1
v_gene: TRBV27
d_gene: TRBD1
abundance: .
CDR3aa: CASSFTTGTGGATFF
CDR3nt: TGTGCCAGCAGTTTCACAACCGGGACAGGGGGCGCGACTTTCTTT

j_gene: TRBJ2-5
v_gene: TRBV5-5
d_gene: .
abundance: .
CDR3aa: CASSFQFLARGLETQYF
CDR3nt: TGTGCCAGCAGCTTTCAGTTTTTGGCCAGGGGTCTAGAGACCCAGTACTTC

j_gene: TRBJ2-7
v_gene: TRBV7-8
d_gene: TRBD2
abundance: .
CDR3aa: CASSSRSTSGPTYEQYF
CDR3nt: TGTGCCAGCAGCTCGCGCTCGACTAGCGGGCCCACCTACGAGCAGTACTTC

j_gene: TRBJ1-2
v_gene: TRBV5-4
d_gene: .
abundance: .
CDR3aa: CASSLGQSVYGYTF
CDR3nt: TGTGCCAGCAGCTTGGGGCAGAGCGTCTATGGCTACACCTTC

j_gene: TRBJ2-7
v_gene: TRBV30
d_gene: .
abundance: .
CDR3aa: CAWRRLSSYEQYF
CDR3nt: TGTGCCTGGAGGAGGCTTAGCTCCTACGAGCAGTACTTC

j_gene: TRBJ2-3
v_gene: TRBV28
d_gene: .
abundance: once
CDR3aa: CASSLFRGGTQYF
CDR3nt: TGTGCCAGCAGTTTATTCAGGGGTGGTACGCAGTATTTT

j_gene: TRBJ1-1
v_gene: TRBV10-3
d_gene: .
abundance: .
CDR3aa: CAISEYGTEAFF
CDR3nt: TGTGCCATCAGTGAGTACGGCACTGAAGCTTTCTTT

j_gene: TRBJ2-2
v_gene: TRBV11-3
d_gene: .
abundance: .
CDR3aa: CASSLRFNTGELFF
CDR3nt: TGTGCCAGCAGCTTGAGATTCAACACCGGGGAGCTGTTTTTT

j_gene: TRBJ2-1
v_gene: TRBV4-1
d_gene: .
abundance: once
CDR3aa: CASSQEFSVEQFF
CDR3nt: TGCGCCAGCAGCCAAGAATTTTCGGTTGAGCAGTTCTTC

j_gene: TRBJ2-3
v_gene: TRBV7-2
d_gene: TRBD2
abundance: .
CDR3aa: CASSSLAGDTQYF
CDR3nt: TGTGCCAGCAGTTCCTTAGCGGGAGATACGCAGTATTTT

j_gene: TRBJ1-4
v_gene: TRBV10-2
d_gene: .
abundance: once
CDR3aa: CASSFAGRNEKLFF
CDR3nt: TGCGCCAGCAGTTTCGCAGGGAGGAATGAAAAACTGTTTTTT

j_gene: TRBJ2-5
v_gene: TRBV3-1/TRBV3-2
d_gene: .
abundance: .
CDR3aa: CASSQSGPQETQYF
CDR3nt: TGTGCCAGCAGCCAGAGCGGGCCTCAAGAGACCCAGTACTTC

j_gene: TRBJ2-7
v_gene: TRBV28
d_gene: .
abundance: .
CDR3aa: CASSWGLARREQYF
CDR3nt: TGTGCCAGCAGCTGGGGGCTAGCCCGGCGCGAGCAGTACTTC

j_gene: TRBJ1-1
v_gene: TRBV5-5
d_gene: .
abundance: .
CDR3aa: CASSLDGRVAFF
CDR3nt: TGTGCCAGCAGCTTGGATGGCAGGGTGGCTTTCTTT

j_gene: TRBJ2-2
v_gene: TRBV24-1
d_gene: .
abundance: .
CDR3aa: CATSQGGTAGELFF
CDR3nt: TGTGCCACCAGTCAAGGGGGGACAGCCGGGGAGCTGTTTTTT

j_gene: TRBJ1-4
v_gene: TRBV5-4
d_gene: .
abundance: .
CDR3aa: CASSSQTNEKLFF
CDR3nt: TGTGCCAGCAGCTCCCAAACTAATGAAAAACTGTTTTTT

j_gene: TRBJ2-7
v_gene: TRBV2
d_gene: TRBD2
abundance: .
CDR3aa: CAVEKGTIGYEQYF
CDR3nt: TGTGCCGTCGAAAAAGGGACTATAGGCTACGAGCAGTACTTC

j_gene: TRBJ2-1
v_gene: TRBV19
d_gene: TRBD1
abundance: once
CDR3aa: CASTPTGGRYNEQFF
CDR3nt: TGTGCCAGTACACCGACAGGGGGCCGCTACAATGAGCAGTTCTTC

j_gene: TRBJ2-7
v_gene: TRBV27
d_gene: .
abundance: .
CDR3aa: CASSSRGGYYEQYF
CDR3nt: TGTGCCAGCAGTTCTAGGGGCGGCTACTACGAGCAGTACTTC

j_gene: TRBJ2-5
v_gene: TRBV7-9
d_gene: TRBD2
abundance: .
CDR3aa: CASSLGTSVETQYF
CDR3nt: TGTGCCAGCAGCTTGGGAACTAGCGTGGAGACCCAGTACTTC

j_gene: TRBJ2-3
v_gene: TRBV28
d_gene: TRBD1
abundance: .
CDR3aa: CASSQPDRGDTQYF
CDR3nt: TGTGCCAGCAGCCAACCCGACAGGGGTGATACGCAGTATTTT

j_gene: TRBJ2-7
v_gene: TRBV6-5
d_gene: TRBD2
abundance: .
CDR3aa: CASSYPGTSRGEQYF
CDR3nt: TGTGCCAGCAGTTACCCCGGGACTAGCAGAGGCGAGCAGTACTTC

j_gene: TRBJ2-3
v_gene: TRBV27
d_gene: .
abundance: many
CDR3aa: CASRRMGGEDTQYF
CDR3nt: TGTGCCAGCAGGAGGATGGGAGGTGAAGATACGCAGTATTTT

j_gene: TRBJ2-1
v_gene: TRBV5-1
d_gene: TRBD2
abundance: .
CDR3aa: CASSLTASGRPSSYNEQFF
CDR3nt: TGCGCCAGCAGCTTGACGGCTAGCGGGAGGCCCAGCTCCTACAATGAGCAGTTCTTC

j_gene: TRBJ1-5
v_gene: TRBV6-6
d_gene: TRBD1
abundance: .
CDR3aa: CASIPTGGGNQPQHF
CDR3nt: TGTGCCAGCATCCCAACAGGGGGCGGCAATCAGCCCCAGCATTTT

j_gene: TRBJ2-1
v_gene: TRBV23-1
d_gene: TRBD2
abundance: .
CDR3aa: CASSQSGLAGEDNEQFF
CDR3nt: TGCGCCAGCAGTCAATCGGGGCTAGCGGGAGAAGATAATGAGCAGTTCTTC

j_gene: TRBJ1-5
v_gene: TRBV30
d_gene: TRBD1
abundance: .
CDR3aa: CAWSPRGFGGSQPQHF
CDR3nt: TGTGCCTGGAGCCCCAGGGGGTTCGGTGGGAGTCAGCCCCAGCATTTT

j_gene: TRBJ2-7
v_gene: TRBV28
d_gene: .
abundance: .
CDR3aa: CASSLNIVSANEQYF
CDR3nt: TGTGCCAGCAGTTTAAATATTGTTAGCGCGAACGAGCAGTACTTC

j_gene: TRBJ2-7
v_gene: TRBV4-2
d_gene: TRBD2
abundance: .
CDR3aa: CASSQISPAGGFYEQYF
CDR3nt: TGTGCCAGCAGCCAAATTTCCCCGGCGGGAGGGTTCTACGAGCAGTACTTC

j_gene: TRBJ2-5
v_gene: TRBV5-5
d_gene: .
abundance: .
CDR3aa: CASSLIAHRGGLETQYF
CDR3nt: TGTGCCAGCAGCTTGATAGCCCACAGGGGGGGGTTAGAGACCCAGTACTTC

j_gene: TRBJ1-1
v_gene: TRBV28
d_gene: .
abundance: .
CDR3aa: CASSFPADRNTEAFF
CDR3nt: TGTGCCAGCAGTTTCCCTGCGGACAGGAACACTGAAGCTTTCTTT

j_gene: TRBJ2-5
v_gene: TRBV27
d_gene: TRBD1
abundance: few
CDR3aa: CASSYPPDRDRETQYF
CDR3nt: TGTGCCAGCAGTTACCCCCCCGACAGGGATCGAGAGACCCAGTACTTC

j_gene: TRBJ2-1
v_gene: TRBV4-1
d_gene: TRBD2
abundance: .
CDR3aa: CASSQRGLAEYNEQFF
CDR3nt: TGCGCCAGCAGCCAAAGGGGACTAGCGGAATACAATGAGCAGTTCTTC

j_gene: TRBJ1-1
v_gene: TRBV28
d_gene: .
abundance: .
CDR3aa: CASGDWLNTEAFF
CDR3nt: TGTGCCAGCGGAGACTGGTTGAACACTGAAGCTTTCTTT

j_gene: TRBJ2-1
v_gene: TRBV10-2
d_gene: .
abundance: .
CDR3aa: CASNPQAAYNEQFF
CDR3nt: TGCGCCAGCAACCCCCAGGCAGCATACAATGAGCAGTTCTTC

j_gene: TRBJ2-5
v_gene: TRBV6-5
d_gene: TRBD2
abundance: .
CDR3aa: CASKRGLAEETQYF
CDR3nt: TGTGCCAGCAAGAGAGGACTAGCAGAAGAGACCCAGTACTTC

j_gene: TRBJ2-7
v_gene: TRBV7-8
d_gene: .
abundance: .
CDR3aa: CASSLAQGPYEQYF
CDR3nt: TGTGCCAGCAGCTTAGCGCAGGGTCCCTACGAGCAGTACTTC

j_gene: TRBJ2-1
v_gene: TRBV20-1
d_gene: TRBD1
abundance: .
CDR3aa: CSASVGQGANPEQQFF
CDR3nt: TGCAGTGCTAGTGTCGGACAGGGGGCGAATCCGGAACAGCAGTTCTTC

j_gene: TRBJ2-7
v_gene: TRBV5-1
d_gene: .
abundance: .
CDR3aa: CASSLGRDQYEQYF
CDR3nt: TGCGCCAGCAGCTTAGGGCGGGACCAATACGAGCAGTACTTC

j_gene: TRBJ2-3
v_gene: TRBV11-2
d_gene: .
abundance: .
CDR3aa: CASSLDRQDTQYF
CDR3nt: TGTGCCAGCAGCTTAGACAGGCAAGATACGCAGTATTTT

j_gene: TRBJ1-4
v_gene: TRBV5-1
d_gene: TRBD1
abundance: .
CDR3aa: CASSDGQGASNEKLFF
CDR3nt: TGCGCCAGCAGCGACGGACAGGGGGCTTCTAATGAAAAACTGTTTTTT

j_gene: TRBJ2-7
v_gene: TRBV5-6
d_gene: .
abundance: .
CDR3aa: CASSLPGENEQYF
CDR3nt: TGTGCCAGCAGCTTGCCAGGGGAGAACGAGCAGTACTTC

j_gene: TRBJ2-7
v_gene: TRBV4-2
d_gene: TRBD2
abundance: .
CDR3aa: CASSQKSGSYDEQYF
CDR3nt: TGTGCCAGCAGCCAAAAAAGCGGGAGTTATGACGAGCAGTACTTC

j_gene: TRBJ2-3
v_gene: TRBV11-2
d_gene: .
abundance: once
CDR3aa: CASSLGSGTDTQYF
CDR3nt: TGTGCCAGCAGCTTAGGGAGCGGGACAGATACGCAGTATTTT

j_gene: TRBJ1-5
v_gene: TRBV5-5
d_gene: TRBD1
abundance: .
CDR3aa: CASSSRQGSNQPQHF
CDR3nt: TGTGCCAGCAGCTCGAGACAGGGGTCAAATCAGCCCCAGCATTTT

j_gene: TRBJ2-5
v_gene: TRBV5-8
d_gene: TRBD2
abundance: .
CDR3aa: CASSQLTGPRGAQYF
CDR3nt: TGTGCCAGCAGCCAGCTCACAGGTCCCCGGGGGGCCCAGTACTTC

j_gene: TRBJ2-5
v_gene: TRBV6-5
d_gene: .
abundance: once
CDR3aa: CASRLTVQETQYF
CDR3nt: TGTGCCAGCAGATTAACAGTCCAAGAGACCCAGTACTTC

j_gene: TRBJ2-1
v_gene: TRBV7-9
d_gene: TRBD2
abundance: .
CDR3aa: CASSHSAGVGNEQFF
CDR3nt: TGTGCCAGCAGCCATTCGGCGGGAGTAGGAAATGAGCAGTTCTTC

j_gene: TRBJ2-7
v_gene: TRBV4-2
d_gene: TRBD2
abundance: .
CDR3aa: CASSPPLAGFYEQYF
CDR3nt: TGTGCCAGCAGCCCGCCACTAGCGGGATTCTACGAGCAGTACTTC

j_gene: TRBJ2-1
v_gene: TRBV15
d_gene: TRBD2
abundance: once
CDR3aa: CATSRADWASGPRDEQFF
CDR3nt: TGTGCCACCAGCAGAGCCGATTGGGCTAGCGGGCCTAGAGATGAGCAGTTCTTC

j_gene: TRBJ2-7
v_gene: TRBV18
d_gene: .
abundance: .
CDR3aa: CASSSKDAGTYEQYF
CDR3nt: TGTGCCAGCTCGTCCAAGGACGCGGGAACCTACGAGCAGTACTTC

j_gene: TRBJ2-3
v_gene: TRBV7-2
d_gene: TRBD1
abundance: .
CDR3aa: CASSRAPGTEDTQYF
CDR3nt: TGTGCCAGCAGCCGCGCCCCGGGGACAGAAGATACGCAGTATTTT

j_gene: TRBJ2-2
v_gene: TRBV5-1
d_gene: .
abundance: .
CDR3aa: CASSFLGQTNTGELFF
CDR3nt: TGCGCCAGCAGCTTCTTGGGCCAAACGAACACCGGGGAGCTGTTTTTT

j_gene: TRBJ2-1
v_gene: TRBV11-2
d_gene: TRBD2
abundance: .
CDR3aa: CASSLSRGSSGREQFF
CDR3nt: TGTGCCAGCAGCTTAAGTAGGGGGTCTAGCGGGCGGGAGCAGTTCTTC

j_gene: TRBJ1-3
v_gene: TRBV6-1
d_gene: .
abundance: .
CDR3aa: CASSEAGADSGNTIYF
CDR3nt: TGTGCCAGCAGTGAAGCAGGGGCCGACTCTGGAAACACCATATATTTT

j_gene: TRBJ1-1
v_gene: TRBV28
d_gene: .
abundance: .
CDR3aa: CASSSLPRHTTEAFF
CDR3nt: TGTGCCAGCAGTTCTCTCCCCAGACACACCACTGAAGCTTTCTTT

j_gene: TRBJ2-7
v_gene: TRBV19
d_gene: TRBD1
abundance: many
CDR3aa: CARTPRGCRAGEQYF
CDR3nt: TGTGCCAGGACACCCAGGGGGTGCAGAGCCGGCGAGCAGTACTTC